The clone carrying this T cell receptor (beta chain) has a count of ten or more. Its antigen remains unidentified. In patients aged 18 to 65, hyperthyroidism was newly diagnosed, with duration under 2 months. There were TCR beta CDR3 regions amplified from RNA transcripts. Initially, a first-round RT-PCR of the TCR CDR3 employed the HTBI primer set. A single record per CDR3 protein comes from TCRdb applying MiXCR to the multiplex PCR reads. The table lists more than 650,000 distinct CDR3 sequences, around 13% of them singletons. The data stem from a study of T cells in Graves' hyperthyroidism and ophthalmopathy. Study overall: Peripheral blood specimens were obtained at initial diagnosis, prior to any treatment.

General study findings and limits: Ophthalmopathy, which appeared later, was predicted by the model a median 6.5 months before onset.

The V and J ends lost 3 bases and 4 bases respectively, with 11 bases between them. This CDR3 has 13 residues. The germline V gene has CDR1 GTSNPN and CDR2 SVGIG (reference sequence). This receptor was identified in a young woman with Graves' hyperthyroidism. J is TRBJ2-3 and V is TRBV30; D is unclear. What was sequenced was blood. CDR3 sequence reads: CAWSKVWADTQYF. The DNA of the CDR3 is TGTGCCTGGAGCAAGGTGTGGGCAGATACGCAGTATTTT. Variable domain in full (rest from reference TRBV30 and TRBJ2-3): SQTIHQWPATLVQPVGSPLSLECTVEGTSNPNLYWYRQAAGRGLQLLFYSVGIGQISSEVPQNLSASRPQDRQFILSSKKLLLSDSGFYLCAWSKVWADTQYFGPGTRLTVL.